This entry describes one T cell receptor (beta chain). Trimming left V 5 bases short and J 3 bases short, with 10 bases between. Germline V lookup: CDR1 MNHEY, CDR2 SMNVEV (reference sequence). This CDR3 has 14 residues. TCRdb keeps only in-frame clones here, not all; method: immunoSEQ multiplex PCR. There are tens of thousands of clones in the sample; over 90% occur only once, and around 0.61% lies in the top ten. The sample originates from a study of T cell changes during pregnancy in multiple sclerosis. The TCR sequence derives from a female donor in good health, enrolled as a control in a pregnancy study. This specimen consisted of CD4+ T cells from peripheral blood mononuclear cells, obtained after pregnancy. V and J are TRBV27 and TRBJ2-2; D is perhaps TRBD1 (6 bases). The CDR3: CASSKQGYTGELFF. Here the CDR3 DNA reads TGTGCCAGCAGTAAACAGGGCTACACCGGGGAGCTGTTTTTT.